This T cell receptor beta chain was captured in a study of T cells in Graves' hyperthyroidism and ophthalmopathy. It was uncontrolled infection, other autoimmune disease, pregnancy or lactation that excluded patients. Germline lookup yields CDR1 ENHRY and CDR2 SYGVKD. The CDR3 totals 13 residues. Trimming pared 2 bases from V and 5 bases from J, leaving 9 bases between. This clonotype appeared many times. The antigen remains unidentified. Study observations and caveats: Among thyroid clonotypes expanded above 0.001, most also appeared in blood. The model predicted ophthalmopathy a median roughly 6.3 months before onset.

It was RNA transcripts that yielded the amplified TCR beta CDR3 regions. HTBI primers were the set used in a first-round RT-PCR of the TCR CDR3. TCRdb redid the calling of the multiplex PCR reads with MiXCR, one entry per CDR3 protein. Of hundreds of thousands of distinct CDR3 sequences detected, over 35% appear once; the ten largest clones hold 8.9%. Source material: blood. The source of this sequence is a man between 18 and 35 years old with Graves' hyperthyroidism. V is TRBV10-3 and J is TRBJ1-2; the D gene is possibly TRBD1 (5 bases). CDR3 region: CAISERGRYGYTF. CDR3 coding DNA: TGTGCCATCAGTGAGCGGGGACGGTATGGCTACACCTTC.